The next 2 T cell receptor beta chains were all read from a single sample in a study of cytomegalovirus exposure and HLA in healthy donors. The PCR employed 60 Vbeta primers together with 13 Jbeta primers. Sequencing used immunoSEQ multiplex PCR; TCRdb keeps in-frame clones, though not all of them. The data show about 130,000 clones, with 81% seen just once and about 0.71% held by the top ten. The sample was PBMCs. The receptors originated from a man younger than 35 in good health and CMV-seronegative.

This chain joins TRBV13 and TRBJ1-1; D is unresolved. Germline CDR1 is PRHDT and CDR2 is FYEKMQ (reference sequence). The CDR3 sequence is 13 residues long. V lost 4 bases, J lost 5 bases, and 11 bases lay in between. The CDR3 spells CASSSDSGTEAFF. CDR3 in DNA: TGTGCCAGCAGCTCAGATTCGGGGACTGAAGCTTTCTTT.

This clone was counted a few times. The chain employs TRBV6-1 and TRBJ1-1; 7 nucleotides match TRBD1. The CDR3 is 13 residues long. V was clipped by 7 bases and J by 3 bases; unmatched bases: 5. Germline CDR1 and CDR2: MNHNS and SASEGT. In DNA form, the CDR3 reads TGTGCCAGCAAGGGACAGAAAGACACTGAAGCTTTCTTT. It encodes CASKGQKDTEAFF.